This TCR beta chain comes out of a study of cytomegalovirus exposure and HLA in healthy donors. Germline V CDR1 and CDR2: LNHDA, SQIVND (reference sequence). The length of the CDR3 is 14 residues. Trimming removed 4 bases at V and 2 bases at J, with 11 bases between. A word on this clone: What it recognizes is unknown.

The study's findings and limits: A missense DCLRE1C variant was associated with V- and J-gene trimming of TCR beta chains in a later analysis, and an independent cohort replicated the association. TRBV6-2, TRBV6-3 and some other V segments were unresolvable in 87-base-pair reads. Reportedly, diagnosis of cytomegalovirus status by the classifier showed high specificity and sensitivity. The authors later found HLA-associated TCR beta chains more clonally expanded than equally common others.

The PCR contained 60 Vbeta and 13 Jbeta primers. Repertoires were generated with immunoSEQ multiplex PCR, while TCRdb's copy carries only in-frame clones and drops some. The profile shows about 160,000 clones, roughly 77% of them singletons. Material for sequencing was PBMCs. The rearrangement uses TRBV19 and TRBJ1-2, with D perhaps matching TRBD1 (6 bases). The receptor was isolated from a man in his fifties or sixties in good health and CMV-seropositive. In DNA, the CDR3 is TGTGCCAGTAGTAACAGGGATATGAACTATGGCTACACCTTC. It translates to CASSNRDMNYGYTF.